This T cell receptor (beta chain) was sequenced in a study of T cells after yellow fever vaccination. Study in general: SMART-Seq v4 Ultra Low Input prepared libraries from low-cell fractions.

MiXCR, run by TCRdb on the 5' RACE reads, gives a single entry per CDR3 protein. The sample lists some 560,000 distinct CDR3 sequences, 17% occurring once. The germline gives CDR1 SGHDT, CDR2 YYEEEE. The V segment lost 0 bases and the J segment 1 base; nucleotides outside the gene matches: 6. This CDR3 is built from 16 residues. In this sample, this clonotype turned up many times. This clonotype was sampled from a man aged 18 to 29 who received the YFV17D yellow fever vaccine. V gene TRBV5-6 combines with J gene TRBJ2-5; 7 nucleotides agree with TRBD2. The sequencing here drew on PBMCs, taken about 5 days after the first yellow fever vaccination. CDR3 coding DNA: TGTGCCAGCAGCTTGGAACGGGGACTACCCCAAGAGACCCAGTACTTC. This encodes CASSLERGLPQETQYF.